The rows below give T cell receptor beta chains drawn from one sample of a study of shared clonotypes between healthy human individuals. Method: immunoSEQ multiplex PCR; TCRdb's copy keeps in-frame clones and lacks some. In the table there are around 2.1 million clones, approximately 94% of which are singletons. Sequenced material: naive CD8+ T cells from PBMCs. These receptors came from a man aged 18 to 29 in good health. Some clones in this sample may be carry-over from other donors' samples. Each CDR3 is given with its conserved first and last residue. A D gene is named only where the DNA matches it firmly. The listing skips clone size in some rows; elsewhere it reads once, few, many or a size class.

CDR3 protein	CDR3 DNA	V gene	D gene	clone size	J gene
CASTHRGGPETQYF	TGTGCCAGCACCCATAGGGGGGGACCAGAGACCCAGTACTTC	TRBV13	-	-	TRBJ2-5
CASSLAMNYEQYF	TGTGCCAGCAGCTTAGCGATGAACTACGAGCAGTACTTC	TRBV7-9	-	-	TRBJ2-7
CASSFGTGPYEQYF	TGTGCCAGCAGCTTTGGGACAGGGCCCTACGAGCAGTACTTC	TRBV5-5	TRBD1	-	TRBJ2-7
CASSPRTGGSRYEQYF	TGTGCCAGCAGCCCCCGGACGGGTGGGAGTAGGTACGAGCAGTACTTC	TRBV9	-	-	TRBJ2-7
CAISVTLVKSSETSGRRSTDTQYF	TGTGCCATCAGTGTAACGCTTGTAAAGAGTTCCGAGACTAGCGGGAGGAGAAGCACAGATACGCAGTATTTT	TRBV10-3	TRBD2	-	TRBJ2-3
CASSEALRQGPRFLQFF	TGTGCCAGCAGTGAAGCGCTTCGACAGGGCCCCCGGTTTTTGCAGTTCTTC	TRBV6-1	TRBD1	-	TRBJ2-1
CAISESTGQETQYF	TGTGCCATCAGTGAGTCTACAGGTCAAGAGACCCAGTACTTC	TRBV10-3	-	-	TRBJ2-5
CASTSGTEAFF	TGTGCCAGCACCTCAGGGACTGAAGCTTTCTTT	TRBV27	-	-	TRBJ1-1
CASSTSGVYEQYF	TGTGCCAGCAGTACTAGCGGCGTATACGAGCAGTACTTC	TRBV6-5	TRBD2	-	TRBJ2-7
CASSPGGTANTGELFF	TGTGCCAGTTCGCCCGGCGGGACAGCGAACACCGGGGAGCTGTTTTTT	TRBV19	-	-	TRBJ2-2
CASSRRTDTQYF	TGTGCCAGCAGCCGTCGCACAGATACGCAGTATTTT	TRBV7-2	-	once	TRBJ2-3
CASSVLGVDSYEQYF	TGTGCCAGCAGTGTACTAGGAGTCGACTCCTACGAGCAGTACTTC	TRBV27	-	-	TRBJ2-7
CASSPTSGTFQQYF	TGTGCCAGCAGTCCAACAAGCGGGACTTTTCAGCAGTACTTC	TRBV27	TRBD2	-	TRBJ2-7
CASSFGIGQADTQYF	TGTGCCAGCAGTTTTGGTATTGGCCAGGCAGATACGCAGTATTTT	TRBV28	-	-	TRBJ2-3
CASSPGSWSEQYF	TGCGCCAGCAGCCCCGGGTCTTGGAGCGAGCAGTACTTC	TRBV4-3	-	-	TRBJ2-7
CASSPRDRYNEQFF	TGCGCCAGCAGCCCCCGGGACAGGTACAATGAGCAGTTCTTC	TRBV4-1	TRBD1	-	TRBJ2-1
CASSLLGTINLEQFF	TGTGCCAGCAGTTTATTGGGGACTATCAATTTGGAGCAGTTCTTC	TRBV28	TRBD2	-	TRBJ2-1
CASSEGGTGAYEQYF	TGTGCCAGCAGTGAGGGCGGGACAGGAGCCTACGAGCAGTACTTC	TRBV28	TRBD1	-	TRBJ2-7
CASSRTPGDSEKLFF	TGTGCCAGCAGTCGGACTCCGGGAGACTCCGAAAAACTGTTTTTT	TRBV5-4	-	-	TRBJ1-4
CASSQGPGGFYEQYF	TGCGCCAGCAGCCAGGGTCCGGGGGGTTTCTACGAGCAGTACTTC	TRBV4-3	TRBD2	-	TRBJ2-7
CATQKGPPTYEQYF	TGTGCCACCCAAAAGGGACCACCAACCTACGAGCAGTACTTC	TRBV5-6	-	-	TRBJ2-7
CASSSGLSRLGTGELFF	TGTGCCAGCAGTTCTGGCCTCTCACGGTTGGGAACCGGGGAGCTGTTTTTT	TRBV7-9	-	-	TRBJ2-2
CASSSTRTGGSWNEQFF	TGTGCCAGCAGCTCTACACGGACAGGGGGGTCGTGGAATGAGCAGTTCTTC	TRBV7-9	TRBD1	once	TRBJ2-1
CASSYSQRSSYEQYF	TGTGCCAGCAGTTACTCCCAGCGCAGCTCCTACGAGCAGTACTTC	TRBV6-5	-	-	TRBJ2-7
CASSLNRDKLFF	TGTGCCAGCAGCTTAAACCGGGACAAACTGTTTTTT	TRBV7-8	-	few	TRBJ1-4
CASSLTSADTQYF	TGTGCCAGCAGTCTAACTAGCGCAGATACGCAGTATTTT	TRBV28	TRBD2	-	TRBJ2-3
CASSTDYTPSMPEQFF	TGTGCCAGCAGCACGGACTATACCCCCTCTATGCCTGAGCAGTTCTTC	TRBV9	-	-	TRBJ2-1
CASSQDGPSGSYEQYF	TGTGCCAGCAGCCAAGATGGGCCTAGCGGGTCCTACGAGCAGTACTTC	TRBV4-2	TRBD2	-	TRBJ2-7
CASIGTGSNEQFF	TGTGCCAGCATTGGGACAGGGAGCAATGAGCAGTTCTTC	TRBV27	TRBD1	-	TRBJ2-1
CASSLVPARDDEQFF	TGTGCCAGCAGCTTAGTCCCGGCCCGAGACGATGAGCAGTTCTTC	TRBV11-2	-	-	TRBJ2-1
CASSFSGNSYNEQFF	TGTGCCAGCAGCTTTAGCGGGAACTCCTACAATGAGCAGTTCTTC	TRBV11-2	TRBD2	once	TRBJ2-1
CASSLSRGDTQYF	TGTGCCAGCAGTCTTTCGAGGGGAGATACGCAGTATTTT	TRBV27	-	-	TRBJ2-3
CASSSEGPIAGFSYEQYF	TGCGCCAGCAGCTCGGAGGGCCCCATAGCGGGGTTCTCCTACGAGCAGTACTTC	TRBV5-1	TRBD2	once	TRBJ2-7
CASSPRTEAFF	TGTGCCAGCAGCCCCCGAACTGAAGCTTTCTTT	TRBV9	-	-	TRBJ1-1
CASSPWGTGVNEKLFF	TGCGCCAGCAGCCCCTGGGGGACAGGGGTTAATGAAAAACTGTTTTTT	TRBV5-1	TRBD1	-	TRBJ1-4
CASSHPGQGTYEQYF	TGTGCCAGCAGCCATCCAGGACAGGGAACCTACGAGCAGTACTTC	TRBV28	TRBD1	-	TRBJ2-7
CASSPRGAGGVYEQYF	TGTGCCAGCAGCCCCCGGGGGGCAGGGGGGGTATACGAGCAGTACTTC	TRBV5-8	-	-	TRBJ2-7
CASSYRTGANTGELFF	TGTGCCAGCAGCTACAGGACAGGCGCGAACACCGGGGAGCTGTTTTTT	TRBV11-3	TRBD1	-	TRBJ2-2
CAWSVLGGHHSYEQYF	TGTGCCTGGAGTGTACTAGGGGGGCACCACTCCTACGAGCAGTACTTC	TRBV30	-	-	TRBJ2-7
CASSEAVAEQYF	TGTGCCAGCAGTGAAGCCGTGGCCGAGCAGTACTTC	TRBV6-1	-	-	TRBJ2-7
CASSKSMGQGCTDTQYF	TGTGCCAGCAGCAAAAGCATGGGACAGGGGTGCACAGATACGCAGTATTTT	TRBV21-1	-	once	TRBJ2-3
CASSSARGPNTEAFF	TGTGCCAGCAGCTCCGCTAGAGGTCCGAACACTGAAGCTTTCTTT	TRBV7-9	-	-	TRBJ1-1
CASSPSTVEQYF	TGTGCCAGCAGCCCCAGCACCGTCGAGCAGTACTTC	TRBV11-2	-	-	TRBJ2-7
CASSQAGPRQNEQFF	TGTGCCAGCAGCCAAGCGGGGCCCCGTCAGAATGAGCAGTTCTTC	TRBV4-2	-	-	TRBJ2-1
CASSELAGVADTQYF	TGTGCCAGCAGCGAACTAGCGGGAGTGGCAGATACGCAGTATTTT	TRBV6-4	TRBD2	-	TRBJ2-3
CASTLRGSSYEQYF	TGTGCCAGCACATTAAGGGGGAGCTCCTACGAGCAGTACTTC	TRBV28	-	-	TRBJ2-7